This is a list of T cell receptor beta chains from one sample in a study of T cells in Graves' hyperthyroidism and ophthalmopathy. TCRdb itself ran the multiplex PCR reads through MiXCR, one entry per CDR3 protein. The sample lists a few hundred thousand distinct CDR3 sequences; more than 15% were seen once. The sequenced sample was blood. The receptors were sampled from a woman aged 30 to 39 with Graves' hyperthyroidism. Each CDR3 is given with its conserved first and last residue. The order of the fields is clone size, J gene, D gene, V gene, CDR3 protein, CDR3 DNA. A D gene is named only where the DNA matches it firmly. Not all rows give a size; the values are once, few, many and, for expanded clones, a class.

clone_size: -; j_call: TRBJ2-5; d_call: -; v_call: TRBV5-4; cdr3_aa: CASSRTTQETQYF; cdr3_nt: TGTGCCAGCAGCCGGACGACGCAAGAGACCCAGTACTTC
clone_size: -; j_call: TRBJ1-1; d_call: -; v_call: TRBV10-3; cdr3_aa: CAISEISTAEAFF; cdr3_nt: TGTGCCATCAGTGAAATTTCTACGGCTGAAGCTTTCTTT
clone_size: few; j_call: TRBJ2-5; d_call: -; v_call: TRBV7-3; cdr3_aa: CASSLTPREVQYF; cdr3_nt: TGTGCCAGCAGCTTAACCCCGCGTGAGGTCCAGTACTTC
clone_size: many; j_call: TRBJ1-1; d_call: TRBD1; v_call: TRBV5-6; cdr3_aa: CASSLGQGLTEAFF; cdr3_nt: TGTGCCAGCAGCTTGGGACAGGGCCTCACTGAAGCTTTCTTT
clone_size: once; j_call: TRBJ2-1; d_call: TRBD2; v_call: TRBV29-1; cdr3_aa: CSVDGGGDYNEQFF; cdr3_nt: TGCAGCGTTGACGGCGGGGGAGACTACAATGAGCAGTTCTTC
clone_size: few; j_call: TRBJ1-3; d_call: TRBD1; v_call: TRBV7-9; cdr3_aa: CASSPTGQGPLSGNTIYF; cdr3_nt: TGTGCCAGCAGCCCCACCGGACAGGGACCCCTCTCTGGAAACACCATATATTTT
clone_size: many; j_call: TRBJ2-7; d_call: TRBD1; v_call: TRBV10-2; cdr3_aa: CASRDRTTYEQYF; cdr3_nt: TGCGCCAGCCGGGACAGGACAACCTACGAGCAGTACTTC
clone_size: -; j_call: TRBJ2-2; d_call: TRBD2; v_call: TRBV9; cdr3_aa: CASSPISRGGSNAGELFF; cdr3_nt: TGTGCCAGCAGCCCAATCTCCCGGGGAGGGTCGAACGCCGGGGAGCTGTTTTTT
clone_size: many; j_call: TRBJ2-7; d_call: TRBD1; v_call: TRBV27; cdr3_aa: CASSRTGAYEQYF; cdr3_nt: TGTGCCAGCAGTAGGACAGGGGCCTACGAGCAGTACTTC
clone_size: -; j_call: TRBJ2-3; d_call: TRBD2; v_call: TRBV20-1; cdr3_aa: CSATEGSTGRSDTQYF; cdr3_nt: TGCAGTGCTACAGAGGGGTCTACCGGGAGGTCAGATACGCAGTATTTT
clone_size: many; j_call: TRBJ2-7; d_call: -; v_call: TRBV27; cdr3_aa: CASSNRVHEQYF; cdr3_nt: TGTGCCAGCAGTAACAGGGTCCACGAGCAGTACTTC
clone_size: -; j_call: TRBJ1-5; d_call: -; v_call: TRBV4-2; cdr3_aa: CASSETEGAQPQHF; cdr3_nt: TGTGCCAGCAGTGAGACTGAGGGCGCTCAGCCCCAGCATTTT
clone_size: many; j_call: TRBJ2-7; d_call: TRBD2; v_call: TRBV27; cdr3_aa: CASSLSLAGYEQYF; cdr3_nt: TGTGCCAGCAGTTTGTCACTAGCGGGCTACGAGCAGTACTTC
clone_size: many; j_call: TRBJ2-5; d_call: -; v_call: TRBV6-1; cdr3_aa: CASSERAARDETQYF; cdr3_nt: TGTGCCAGCAGTGAGAGGGCGGCCCGCGATGAGACCCAGTACTTC
clone_size: -; j_call: TRBJ1-6; d_call: -; v_call: TRBV27; cdr3_aa: CASSFGGPNSPLHF; cdr3_nt: TGTGCCAGCAGTTTCGGGGGGCCGAATTCACCCCTCCACTTT
clone_size: many; j_call: TRBJ2-2; d_call: -; v_call: TRBV12-3/TRBV12-4; cdr3_aa: CASSLGLPVNTGELFF; cdr3_nt: TGTGCCAGCAGTTTAGGACTTCCCGTGAACACCGGGGAGCTGTTTTTT
clone_size: -; j_call: TRBJ2-1; d_call: TRBD2; v_call: TRBV29-1; cdr3_aa: CSAAGTSGGVYNEQFF; cdr3_nt: TGCAGCGCTGCCGGGACTAGCGGGGGAGTTTACAATGAGCAGTTCTTC
clone_size: few; j_call: TRBJ2-3; d_call: TRBD1; v_call: TRBV12-3/TRBV12-4; cdr3_aa: CASSLSRQGITDTQYF; cdr3_nt: TGTGCCAGCAGTTTAAGCCGACAGGGGATCACAGATACGCAGTATTTT
clone_size: many; j_call: TRBJ2-3; d_call: TRBD2; v_call: TRBV10-1; cdr3_aa: CASNEGSRGNTDTQYF; cdr3_nt: TGCGCCAGCAACGAGGGTTCGCGGGGGAACACAGATACGCAGTATTTT
clone_size: many; j_call: TRBJ2-5; d_call: TRBD1; v_call: TRBV6-2/TRBV6-3; cdr3_aa: CASSYSGTGARGYQETQYF; cdr3_nt: TGTGCCAGCAGTTATTCCGGGACAGGGGCGCGGGGGTACCAAGAGACCCAGTACTTC
clone_size: -; j_call: TRBJ2-2; d_call: -; v_call: TRBV19; cdr3_aa: CASSIRKNTGELFF; cdr3_nt: TGTGCCAGTAGTATCCGGAAGAACACCGGGGAGCTGTTTTTT
clone_size: many; j_call: TRBJ2-1; d_call: TRBD1; v_call: TRBV10-1; cdr3_aa: CASSRDRDNEQFF; cdr3_nt: TGCGCCAGCAGCCGGGACAGAGACAATGAGCAGTTCTTC
clone_size: once; j_call: TRBJ2-1; d_call: TRBD2; v_call: TRBV4-1; cdr3_aa: CASSQDLHLAGGWNEQFF; cdr3_nt: TGCGCCAGCAGCCAAGACCTCCATCTAGCGGGAGGGTGGAATGAGCAGTTCTTC
clone_size: many; j_call: TRBJ2-1; d_call: TRBD2; v_call: TRBV11-2; cdr3_aa: CASSPGGGRDEQFF; cdr3_nt: TGTGCCAGCAGCCCGGGGGGGGGCCGCGATGAGCAGTTCTTC
clone_size: -; j_call: TRBJ2-3; d_call: TRBD2; v_call: TRBV10-3; cdr3_aa: CAISAGGAQEDTQYF; cdr3_nt: TGTGCCATCTCGGCGGGAGGGGCTCAGGAAGATACGCAGTATTTT
clone_size: few; j_call: TRBJ2-1; d_call: TRBD2; v_call: TRBV5-1; cdr3_aa: CASSRTLPPVAGGSSYNEQFF; cdr3_nt: TGCGCCAGCAGCCGCACGCTCCCCCCGGTAGCGGGAGGAAGCTCCTACAATGAGCAGTTCTTC
clone_size: many; j_call: TRBJ2-5; d_call: TRBD1; v_call: TRBV7-2; cdr3_aa: CASSLVGTGAVGETQYF; cdr3_nt: TGTGCCAGCAGCTTAGTTGGGACAGGGGCCGTAGGGGAGACCCAGTACTTC
clone_size: -; j_call: TRBJ1-5; d_call: TRBD1; v_call: TRBV19; cdr3_aa: CASSTTGEDQPQHF; cdr3_nt: TGTGCCAGTAGTACGACAGGGGAGGATCAGCCCCAGCATTTT
clone_size: -; j_call: TRBJ2-4; d_call: -; v_call: TRBV20-1; cdr3_aa: CSARDGRWPGGLAKNIQYF; cdr3_nt: TGCAGTGCTAGAGATGGGCGTTGGCCAGGGGGGCTAGCCAAAAACATTCAGTACTTC
clone_size: many; j_call: TRBJ2-7; d_call: TRBD2; v_call: TRBV6-1; cdr3_aa: CASSGRLAGGSYEQYF; cdr3_nt: TGTGCCAGCAGTGGGAGACTAGCGGGAGGGTCCTACGAGCAGTACTTC
clone_size: few; j_call: TRBJ1-1; d_call: -; v_call: TRBV9; cdr3_aa: CASSAVPGLFRNTEAFF; cdr3_nt: TGTGCCAGCAGCGCCGTCCCGGGACTCTTCCGGAACACTGAAGCTTTCTTT
clone_size: many; j_call: TRBJ2-1; d_call: TRBD1; v_call: TRBV28; cdr3_aa: CATDITDRGINEQFF; cdr3_nt: TGTGCCACCGACATCACCGACAGGGGGATCAATGAGCAGTTCTTC
clone_size: -; j_call: TRBJ2-1; d_call: TRBD2; v_call: TRBV5-5; cdr3_aa: CASSLWSSGAREQFF; cdr3_nt: TGTGCCAGCAGCTTGTGGTCTAGCGGGGCAAGGGAGCAGTTCTTC
clone_size: many; j_call: TRBJ1-5; d_call: -; v_call: TRBV28; cdr3_aa: CATTPGVQFSNQPQHF; cdr3_nt: TGTGCCACCACCCCGGGGGTACAGTTTAGCAATCAGCCCCAGCATTTT
clone_size: many; j_call: TRBJ2-2; d_call: -; v_call: TRBV11-1; cdr3_aa: CASSFLGETGELFF; cdr3_nt: TGTGCCAGCAGCTTCTTGGGGGAAACCGGGGAGCTGTTTTTT
clone_size: many; j_call: TRBJ2-1; d_call: -; v_call: TRBV11-2; cdr3_aa: CASSALAGVANEQFF; cdr3_nt: TGTGCCAGCAGCGCTCTGGCGGGCGTAGCTAATGAGCAGTTCTTC
clone_size: -; j_call: TRBJ2-2; d_call: TRBD2; v_call: TRBV2; cdr3_aa: CASSVDSGINTGELFF; cdr3_nt: TGTGCCAGCAGTGTCGATAGCGGGATAAACACCGGGGAGCTGTTTTTT
clone_size: many; j_call: TRBJ2-5; d_call: -; v_call: TRBV7-9; cdr3_aa: CASSLRRDTQETQYF; cdr3_nt: TGTGCCAGCAGCTTAAGACGGGACACACAAGAGACCCAGTACTTC
clone_size: many; j_call: TRBJ2-3; d_call: -; v_call: TRBV27; cdr3_aa: CASSSGVASTDTQYF; cdr3_nt: TGTGCCAGCAGTTCCGGGGTGGCTAGCACAGATACGCAGTATTTT
clone_size: few; j_call: TRBJ2-7; d_call: -; v_call: TRBV2; cdr3_aa: CASRVRDLSYEQYF; cdr3_nt: TGTGCCAGCAGGGTACGGGATCTCTCCTACGAGCAGTACTTC
clone_size: -; j_call: TRBJ2-3; d_call: -; v_call: TRBV28; cdr3_aa: CASSPHRDTQYF; cdr3_nt: TGTGCCAGCAGTCCCCATAGAGATACGCAGTATTTT
clone_size: -; j_call: TRBJ2-7; d_call: -; v_call: TRBV6-5; cdr3_aa: CASSYGEESSYEQYF; cdr3_nt: TGTGCCAGCAGTTACGGGGAAGAAAGTTCCTACGAGCAGTACTTC
clone_size: few; j_call: TRBJ2-2; d_call: TRBD2; v_call: TRBV9; cdr3_aa: CASSVIGRAGELFF; cdr3_nt: TGTGCCAGCAGCGTAATAGGGAGGGCCGGGGAGCTGTTTTTT
clone_size: few; j_call: TRBJ2-1; d_call: TRBD1; v_call: TRBV7-3; cdr3_aa: CASSITGGAHNEQFF; cdr3_nt: TGTGCCAGCAGCATAACAGGGGGCGCCCACAATGAGCAGTTCTTC
clone_size: many; j_call: TRBJ2-5; d_call: -; v_call: TRBV7-2; cdr3_aa: CASSATGFDETQYF; cdr3_nt: TGTGCCAGCAGCGCCACAGGATTCGACGAGACCCAGTACTTC
clone_size: -; j_call: TRBJ1-2; d_call: TRBD1; v_call: TRBV7-6; cdr3_aa: CASQPGTGLGYTF; cdr3_nt: TGTGCCAGCCAACCCGGGACAGGGTTAGGCTACACCTTC
clone_size: -; j_call: TRBJ2-3; d_call: TRBD1; v_call: TRBV6-5; cdr3_aa: CASSYLGAGQGSDTQYF; cdr3_nt: TGTGCCAGCAGTTACCTTGGGGCCGGACAGGGGTCGGATACGCAGTATTTT
clone_size: many; j_call: TRBJ1-6; d_call: -; v_call: TRBV6-1; cdr3_aa: CASTAISGALNSPLHF; cdr3_nt: TGTGCCAGCACCGCAATTTCAGGGGCGTTAAATTCACCCCTCCACTTT
clone_size: few; j_call: TRBJ2-5; d_call: -; v_call: TRBV11-2; cdr3_aa: CASSLEMLTRRETQYF; cdr3_nt: TGTGCCAGCAGCTTAGAGATGCTGACTAGAAGGGAGACCCAGTACTTC
clone_size: many; j_call: TRBJ1-5; d_call: TRBD1; v_call: TRBV6-1; cdr3_aa: CASSLWTGYSNQPQHF; cdr3_nt: TGTGCCAGCAGTTTATGGACAGGGTATAGCAATCAGCCCCAGCATTTT
clone_size: once; j_call: TRBJ1-6; d_call: -; v_call: TRBV4-1; cdr3_aa: CASRLGAGNSPLHF; cdr3_nt: TGCGCCAGCCGGTTGGGGGCGGGGAATTCACCCCTCCACTTT
clone_size: -; j_call: TRBJ1-1; d_call: TRBD1; v_call: TRBV19; cdr3_aa: CASRWGTGGLVDTEAFF; cdr3_nt: TGTGCCAGTAGGTGGGGGACAGGGGGACTGGTGGACACTGAAGCTTTCTTT
clone_size: many; j_call: TRBJ2-3; d_call: TRBD2; v_call: TRBV7-2; cdr3_aa: CASSLWGLAGVETDTQYF; cdr3_nt: TGTGCCAGCAGCTTATGGGGACTAGCGGGAGTTGAAACAGATACGCAGTATTTT
clone_size: -; j_call: TRBJ2-3; d_call: -; v_call: TRBV7-9; cdr3_aa: CASAPGTFTDTQYF; cdr3_nt: TGTGCCAGCGCCCCCGGGACATTCACAGATACGCAGTATTTT
clone_size: many; j_call: TRBJ2-7; d_call: -; v_call: TRBV2; cdr3_aa: CASSEEVTLSYEQYF; cdr3_nt: TGTGCCAGCAGTGAAGAGGTAACTCTCTCCTACGAGCAGTACTTC
clone_size: many; j_call: TRBJ1-1; d_call: TRBD1; v_call: TRBV5-1; cdr3_aa: CASSLTGGVPEAFF; cdr3_nt: TGCGCCAGCAGCCTAACAGGGGGCGTCCCTGAAGCTTTCTTT
clone_size: many; j_call: TRBJ2-1; d_call: -; v_call: TRBV20-1; cdr3_aa: CSASSRGSSYNEQFF; cdr3_nt: TGCAGTGCTAGTTCGCGGGGCAGCTCCTACAATGAGCAGTTCTTC
clone_size: many; j_call: TRBJ1-6; d_call: -; v_call: TRBV2; cdr3_aa: CASSVADNNSPLHF; cdr3_nt: TGTGCCAGCAGTGTGGCAGATAATAATTCACCCCTCCACTTT
clone_size: -; j_call: TRBJ1-2; d_call: TRBD1; v_call: TRBV3-1; cdr3_aa: CASSSQVGTGGVGYTF; cdr3_nt: TGTGCCAGCAGCTCTCAAGTTGGGACAGGGGGCGTTGGCTACACCTTC
clone_size: few; j_call: TRBJ1-2; d_call: -; v_call: TRBV4-2; cdr3_aa: CASSQAQEANYGYTF; cdr3_nt: TGTGCCAGCAGCCAAGCCCAGGAAGCTAACTATGGCTACACCTTC